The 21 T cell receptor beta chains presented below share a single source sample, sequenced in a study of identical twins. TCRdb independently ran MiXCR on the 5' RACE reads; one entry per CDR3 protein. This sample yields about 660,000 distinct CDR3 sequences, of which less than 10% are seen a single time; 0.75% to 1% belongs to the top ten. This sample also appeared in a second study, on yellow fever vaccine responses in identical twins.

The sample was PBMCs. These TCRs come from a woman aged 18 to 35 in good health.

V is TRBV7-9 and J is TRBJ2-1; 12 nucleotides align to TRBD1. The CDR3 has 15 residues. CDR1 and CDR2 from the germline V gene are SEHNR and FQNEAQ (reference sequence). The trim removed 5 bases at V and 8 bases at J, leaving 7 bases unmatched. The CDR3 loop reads CASSLGQGAKYEQFF. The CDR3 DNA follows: TGTGCCAGCAGCCTGGGACAGGGGGCGAAGTATGAGCAGTTCTTC.

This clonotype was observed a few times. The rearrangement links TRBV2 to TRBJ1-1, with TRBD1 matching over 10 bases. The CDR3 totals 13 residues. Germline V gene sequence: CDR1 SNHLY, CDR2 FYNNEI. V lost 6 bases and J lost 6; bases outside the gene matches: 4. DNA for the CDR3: TGTGCCAGCAGGGTGACAGGGGGCCCTGAAGCTTTCTTT. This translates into CASRVTGGPEAFF. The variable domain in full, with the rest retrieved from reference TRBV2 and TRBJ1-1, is EPEVTQTPSHQVTQMGQEVILRCVPISNHLYFYWYRQILGQKVEFLVSFYNNEISEKSEIFDDQFSVERPDGSNFTLKIRSTKLEDSAMYFCASRVTGGPEAFFGQGTRLTVV.

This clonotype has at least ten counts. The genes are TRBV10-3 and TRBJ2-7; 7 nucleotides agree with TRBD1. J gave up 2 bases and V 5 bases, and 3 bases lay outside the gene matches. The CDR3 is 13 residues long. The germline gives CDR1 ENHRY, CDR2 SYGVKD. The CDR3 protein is CAISQDRAYEQYF. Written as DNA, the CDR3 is TGTGCCATCAGTCAAGACAGGGCCTACGAGCAGTACTTC.

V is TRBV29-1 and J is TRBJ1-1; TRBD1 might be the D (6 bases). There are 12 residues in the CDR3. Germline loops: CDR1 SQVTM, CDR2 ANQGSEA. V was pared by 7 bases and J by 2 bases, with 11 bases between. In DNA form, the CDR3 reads TGCAGCGCCCGGGACACAAACACTGAAGCTTTCTTT. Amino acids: CSARDTNTEAFF.

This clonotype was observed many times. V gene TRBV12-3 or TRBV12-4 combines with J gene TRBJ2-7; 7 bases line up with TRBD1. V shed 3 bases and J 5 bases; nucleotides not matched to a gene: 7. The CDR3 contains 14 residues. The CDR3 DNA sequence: TGTGCCAGCAGTTTTAGGACAGGCCTGGACGAGCAGTACTTC. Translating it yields CASSFRTGLDEQYF.

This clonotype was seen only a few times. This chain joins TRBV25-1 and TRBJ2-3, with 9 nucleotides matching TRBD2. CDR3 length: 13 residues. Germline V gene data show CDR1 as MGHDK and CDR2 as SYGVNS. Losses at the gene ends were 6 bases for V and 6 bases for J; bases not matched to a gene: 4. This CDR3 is CASRGLARDTQYF. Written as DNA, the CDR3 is TGTGCCAGCAGAGGACTAGCGAGGGATACGCAGTATTTT.

This chain's CDR3 is CATSTPLAGLIQETQYF. The CDR3 DNA reads as TGTGCCACCAGCACACCGCTCGCAGGTCTTATCCAAGAGACCCAGTACTTC. The chain recombines TRBV15 with TRBJ2-5; D ambiguous. The CDR3 consists of 17 residues. Trimming cost V 4 bases and J 1 base, with 19 bases left between them. Germline V gene data show CDR1 as LNHNV and CDR2 as YYDKDF (reference sequence). Looking up the rest from reference TRBV15 and TRBJ2-5 gives the full variable domain: DAMVIQNPRYQVTQFGKPVTLSCSQTLNHNVMYWYQQKSSQAPKLLFHYYDKDFNNEADTPDNFQSRRPNTSFCFLDIRSPGLGDTAMYLCATSTPLAGLIQETQYFGPGTRLLVL.

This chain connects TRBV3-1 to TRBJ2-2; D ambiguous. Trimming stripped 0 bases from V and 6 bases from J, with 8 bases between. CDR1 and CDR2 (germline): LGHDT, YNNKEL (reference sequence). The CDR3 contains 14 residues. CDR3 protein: CASSQELGSGELFF. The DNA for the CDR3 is TGTGCCAGCAGCCAAGAGTTAGGTTCCGGGGAGCTGTTTTTT.

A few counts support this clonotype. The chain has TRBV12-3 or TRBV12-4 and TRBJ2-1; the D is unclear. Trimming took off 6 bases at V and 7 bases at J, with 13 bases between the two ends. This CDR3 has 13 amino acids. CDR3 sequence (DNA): TGTGCCAGCAGAAGTGATAGTGCAAATGAGCAGTTCTTC. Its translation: CASRSDSANEQFF.

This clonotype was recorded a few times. The CDR3 is CASSLWVGEGSGRDAEEQFF. CDR3 DNA sequence: TGTGCCAGCAGTTTATGGGTGGGGGAAGGTAGCGGGAGGGACGCGGAAGAGCAGTTCTTC. The gene calls are TRBV12-3 or TRBV12-4 and TRBJ2-1; TRBD2 aligns across 11 bases. This CDR3 contains 20 residues. The V and J ends lost 2 bases and 10 bases, in that order; junction bases with no gene match: 22.

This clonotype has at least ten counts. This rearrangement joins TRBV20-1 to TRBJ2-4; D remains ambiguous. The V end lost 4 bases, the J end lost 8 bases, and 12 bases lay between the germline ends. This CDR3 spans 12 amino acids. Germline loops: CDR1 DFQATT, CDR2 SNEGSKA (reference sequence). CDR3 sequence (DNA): TGCAGTGCTACCCTGGCATTGGACATTCAGTACTTC. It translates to CSATLALDIQYF.

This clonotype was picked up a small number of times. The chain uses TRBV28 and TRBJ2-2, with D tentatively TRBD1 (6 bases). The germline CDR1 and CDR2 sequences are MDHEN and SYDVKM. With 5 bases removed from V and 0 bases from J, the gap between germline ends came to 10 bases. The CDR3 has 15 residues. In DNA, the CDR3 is TGTGCCAGCAGTCAAAGGACAGCGAACACCGGGGAGCTGTTTTTT. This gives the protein CASSQRTANTGELFF.

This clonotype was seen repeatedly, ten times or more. DNA of the CDR3: TGTGCCAGCAGCCTTAGGTCGCGGGAGGGCACAGATACGCAGTATTTT. Protein product: CASSLRSREGTDTQYF. This chain connects TRBV11-2 to TRBJ2-3; TRBD2 agrees at 8 bases. V gave up 5 bases and J gave up 1 base; unmatched junction bases: 8. The CDR3 is 16 residues long. Germline-derived CDR1 and CDR2 are SGHAT and FQNNGV. Together with reference TRBV11-2 and TRBJ2-3, the CDR3 gives the full variable domain: EAGVAQSPRYKIIEKRQSVAFWCNPISGHATLYWYQQILGQGPKLLIQFQNNGVVDDSQLPKDRFSAERLKGVDSTLKIQPAKLEDSAVYLCASSLRSREGTDTQYFGPGTRLTVL.

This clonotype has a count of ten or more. The CDR3, as DNA: TGTGCCAGCAGCCAACCGAACCGTGATGAAGCTTTCTTT. As protein: CASSQPNRDEAFF. The chain couples TRBV6-1 to TRBJ1-1; D gene unclear. V was pared by 6 bases and J by 7 bases, with 15 bases between. This CDR3 is built from 13 residues. Germline assignment: CDR1 MNHNS and CDR2 SASEGT.

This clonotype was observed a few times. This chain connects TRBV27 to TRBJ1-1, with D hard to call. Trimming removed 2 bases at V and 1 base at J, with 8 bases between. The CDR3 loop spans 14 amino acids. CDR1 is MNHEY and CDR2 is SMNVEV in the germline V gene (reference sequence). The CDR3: CASSLLIGNTEAFF. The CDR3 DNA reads TGTGCCAGCAGTTTACTCATCGGGAACACTGAAGCTTTCTTT.

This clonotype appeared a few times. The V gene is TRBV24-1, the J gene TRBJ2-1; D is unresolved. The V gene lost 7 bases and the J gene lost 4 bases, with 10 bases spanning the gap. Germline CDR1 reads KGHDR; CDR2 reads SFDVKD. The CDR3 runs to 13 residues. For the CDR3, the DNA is TGTGCCACCAGCGGGTTCGGGTACAATGAGCAGTTCTTC. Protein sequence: CATSGFGYNEQFF.

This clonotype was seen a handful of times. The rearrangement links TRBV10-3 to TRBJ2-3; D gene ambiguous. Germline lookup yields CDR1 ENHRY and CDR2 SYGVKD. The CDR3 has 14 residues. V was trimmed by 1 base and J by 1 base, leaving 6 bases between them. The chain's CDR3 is CAISEWDGTDTQYF. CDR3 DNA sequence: TGTGCCATCAGTGAGTGGGATGGCACAGATACGCAGTATTTT.

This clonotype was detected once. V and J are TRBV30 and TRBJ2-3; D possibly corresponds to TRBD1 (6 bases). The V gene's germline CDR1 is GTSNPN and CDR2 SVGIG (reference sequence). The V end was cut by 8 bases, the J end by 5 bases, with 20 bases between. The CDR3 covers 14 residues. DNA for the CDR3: TGTGCCGGACAAACAGGGCCCTCCGTAGATACGCAGTATTTT. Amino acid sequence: CAGQTGPSVDTQYF.

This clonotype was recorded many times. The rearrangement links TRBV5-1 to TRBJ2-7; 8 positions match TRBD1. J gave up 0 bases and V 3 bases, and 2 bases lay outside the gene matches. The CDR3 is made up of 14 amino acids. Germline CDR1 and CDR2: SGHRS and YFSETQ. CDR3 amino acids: CASSSGTGSYEQYF. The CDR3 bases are TGCGCCAGCAGCTCCGGGACAGGCTCCTACGAGCAGTACTTC.

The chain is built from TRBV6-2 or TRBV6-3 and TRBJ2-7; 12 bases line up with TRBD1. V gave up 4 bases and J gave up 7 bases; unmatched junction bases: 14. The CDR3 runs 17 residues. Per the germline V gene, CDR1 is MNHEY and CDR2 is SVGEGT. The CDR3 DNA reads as TGTGCCAGCAGTTCTGCCTTCCGGGACAGGGGGCTAGGTGAGCAGTACTTC. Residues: CASSSAFRDRGLGEQYF.

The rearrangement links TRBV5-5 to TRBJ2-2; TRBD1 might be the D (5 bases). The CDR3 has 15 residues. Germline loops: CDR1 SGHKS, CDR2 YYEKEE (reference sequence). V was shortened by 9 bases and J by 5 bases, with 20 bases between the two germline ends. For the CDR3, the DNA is TGTGCCATCGGCCCCGGGCAGGGCCGGACCGGGGAGCTGTTTTTT. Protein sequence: CAIGPGQGRTGELFF.